This section outlines one TCR beta chain sequence together with its context. As yet, its antigen is unknown. Its ends do not fully match the called genes, so a read error is possible. Isolation yielded PBMCs, at least 6 million per sample, in every case. Through a sample-barcoded 5' primer and a J-beta primer mix, a second PCR was run for roughly 6 to 12 cycles. Researchers report that a template-switch adaptor with 12 random nucleotides tagged each cDNA molecule. Via MiXCR, TCRdb re-called the 5' RACE reads, giving one row per CDR3 protein. Here the sample spans over 750,000 distinct CDR3 sequences, roughly 25% being singletons. This CDR3 contains 13 residues. Germline V CDR1 and CDR2: LNHNV, YYDKDF (reference sequence). The sample is drawn from a study of blood T cells in healthy people across ages. Study-level findings and limits: The CMV status of each donor remained undetermined, and this could have confounded shifts in expanded clonotypes.

These data were also filed under a second study, of T cells of mothers and their children. That report notes: Versus unrelated pairs, overlap was slightly higher in related mother-child pairs, without reaching significance.

The sequencing input was blood. This clonotype was sampled from a boy between 10 and 17 years old in good health. The chain recombines TRBV15 with TRBJ2-4; no clear D gene. Written as DNA, the CDR3 is TGTGCCACCAGCGGTCGGGTGAAAAACATTCAGTGCTTC. This codes for CATSGRVKNIQCF. The full variable domain, its missing parts supplied by reference TRBV15 and TRBJ2-4, is DAMVIQNPRYQVTQFGKPVTLSCSQTLNHNVMYWYQQKSSQAPKLLFHYYDKDFNNEADTPDNFQSRRPNTSFCFLDIRSPGLGDTAMYLCATSGRVKNIQCFGAGTRLSVL.